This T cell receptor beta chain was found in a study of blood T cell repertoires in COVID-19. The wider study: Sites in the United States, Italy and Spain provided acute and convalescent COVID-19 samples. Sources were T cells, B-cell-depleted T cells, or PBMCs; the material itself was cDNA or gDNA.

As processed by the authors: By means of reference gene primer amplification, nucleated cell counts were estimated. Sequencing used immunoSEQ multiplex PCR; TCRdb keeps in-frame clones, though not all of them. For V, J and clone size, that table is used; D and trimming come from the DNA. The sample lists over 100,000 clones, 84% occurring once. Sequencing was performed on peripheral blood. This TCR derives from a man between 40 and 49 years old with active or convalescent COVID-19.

The CDR3 is CASSARTSVNTGELFF. DNA of the CDR3: TGTGCCAGTAGTGCCAGGACTAGCGTGAACACCGGGGAGCTGTTTTTT. This chain connects TRBV19 to TRBJ2-2; 9 bases are shared with TRBD2. V shed 5 bases and J 1 base; nucleotides not matched to a gene: 5. The germline CDR1 and CDR2 sequences are LNHDA and SQIVND (reference sequence). There are 16 residues in the CDR3.